This passage covers 4 T cell receptor beta chains from one sample sequenced in a study of neurological immune-mediated disorders. TCRdb redid the calling of the 5' RACE reads with MiXCR, one entry per CDR3 protein. The sample lists 60,000 or so distinct CDR3 sequences, about an eighth occurring once. Specimen: PBMCs. The receptors shown here come from a man aged 55 to 70 in good health.

This chain uses TRBV29-1 with TRBJ2-3; maybe TRBD2 (6 bases). The CDR3 contains 12 residues. Between the trimmed V and J ends, which lost 4 bases and 4 bases, there was a span of 9 bases. Per germline, CDR1 SQVTM and CDR2 ANQGSEA. The DNA for the CDR3 is TGCAGCGTTGCGAGACTAGCAGATACGCAGTATTTT. Protein sequence: CSVARLADTQYF.

This clonotype has at least ten counts. The chain employs TRBV7-2 and TRBJ2-2, with D tentatively TRBD1 (6 bases). CDR1 is SGHTA and CDR2 is FQGNSA in the germline V gene. The V gene lost 4 bases and the J gene lost 4 bases, with 10 bases spanning the gap. The CDR3 extends over 14 amino acids. Written as DNA, the CDR3 is TGTGCCAGCAGCTCCACAGGGAGCACCGGGGAGCTGTTTTTT. This gives the protein CASSSTGSTGELFF.

Here the CDR3 DNA reads TGCGCCAGCAGCCAAGAATTAAGGGACGGCTACACCTTC. Its protein is CASSQELRDGYTF. The chain links TRBV4-3 to TRBJ1-2, with D tentatively TRBD1 (5 bases). Germline V gene data show CDR1 as LGHNA and CDR2 as YSLEER. This CDR3 region has 13 residues. Trimming left V 0 bases short and J 8 bases short, with 10 bases between.

Ten or more counts support this clonotype. The chain carries TRBV20-1 and TRBJ2-1, with D possibly being TRBD2 (5 bases). Trimming cost V 3 bases and J 4 bases, with 7 bases left between them. Looked up from germline, CDR1 is DFQATT and CDR2 is SNEGSKA (reference sequence). This CDR3 has 12 residues. The CDR3 sequence: CSASGDYNEQFF. DNA for the CDR3: TGCAGTGCTAGCGGGGATTACAATGAGCAGTTCTTC.